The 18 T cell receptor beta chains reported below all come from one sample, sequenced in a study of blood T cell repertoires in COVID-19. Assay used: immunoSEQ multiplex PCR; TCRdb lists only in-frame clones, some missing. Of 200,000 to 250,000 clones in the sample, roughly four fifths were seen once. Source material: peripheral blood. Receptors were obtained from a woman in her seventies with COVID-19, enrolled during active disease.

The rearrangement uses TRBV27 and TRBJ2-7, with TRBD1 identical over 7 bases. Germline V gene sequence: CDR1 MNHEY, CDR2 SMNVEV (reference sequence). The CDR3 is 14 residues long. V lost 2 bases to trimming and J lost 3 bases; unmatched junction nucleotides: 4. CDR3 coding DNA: TGTGCCAGCAGTTTAAGGGCAGGGGGCTACGAGCAGTACTTC. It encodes CASSLRAGGYEQYF.

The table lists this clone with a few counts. The CDR3 DNA is TGTGCCAGCAGCCAAGCCTCCAAACTACTACTAGCGGGAGTGGAGACCCAGTACTTC. Protein product: CASSQASKLLLAGVETQYF. The V call is TRBV14, the J call TRBJ2-5, with 11 positions matching TRBD2. From germline, CDR1 is SGHDN and CDR2 FVKESK. The CDR3 contains 19 residues. V lost 1 base, J lost 5 bases, and 15 bases stayed unmatched.

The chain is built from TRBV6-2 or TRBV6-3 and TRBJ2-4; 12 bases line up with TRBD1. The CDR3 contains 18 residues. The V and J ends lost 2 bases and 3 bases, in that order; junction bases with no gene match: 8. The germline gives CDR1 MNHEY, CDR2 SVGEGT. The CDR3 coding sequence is TGTGCCAGCAGTTACGGGACAGGGGGCACACAATACAAAAACATTCAGTACTTC. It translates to CASSYGTGGTQYKNIQYF.

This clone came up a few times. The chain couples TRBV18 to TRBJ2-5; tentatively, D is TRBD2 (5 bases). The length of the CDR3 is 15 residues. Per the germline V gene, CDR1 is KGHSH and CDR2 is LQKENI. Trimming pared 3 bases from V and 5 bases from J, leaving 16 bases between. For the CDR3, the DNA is TGTGCCAGCTCACCTATGAAATTAAGGAGGGAGACCCAGTACTTC. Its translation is CASSPMKLRRETQYF.

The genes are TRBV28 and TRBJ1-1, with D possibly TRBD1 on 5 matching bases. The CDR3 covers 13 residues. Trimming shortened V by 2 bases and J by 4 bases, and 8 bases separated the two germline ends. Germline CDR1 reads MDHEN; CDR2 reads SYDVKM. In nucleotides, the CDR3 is TGTGCCAGCAGTTTAGGGGGGAGCACTGAAGCTTTCTTT. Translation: CASSLGGSTEAFF. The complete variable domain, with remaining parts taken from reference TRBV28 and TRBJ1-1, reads DVKVTQSSRYLVKRTGEKVFLECVQDMDHENMFWYRQDPGLGLRLIYFSYDVKMKEKGDIPEGYSVSREKKERFSLILESASTNQTSMYLCASSLGGSTEAFFGQGTRLTVV.

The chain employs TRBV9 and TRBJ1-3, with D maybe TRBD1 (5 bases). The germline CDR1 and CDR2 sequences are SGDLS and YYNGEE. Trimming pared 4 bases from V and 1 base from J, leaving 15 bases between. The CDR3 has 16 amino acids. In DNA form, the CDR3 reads TGTGCCAGCAGCTCATCGGGGCGGGAATCTGGAAACACCATATATTTT. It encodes CASSSSGRESGNTIYF. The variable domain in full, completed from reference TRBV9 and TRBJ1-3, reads DSGVTQTPKHLITATGQRVTLRCSPRSGDLSVYWYQQSLDQGLQFLIQYYNGEERAKGNILERFSAQQFPDLHSELNLSSLELGDSALYFCASSSSGRESGNTIYFGEGSWLTVV.

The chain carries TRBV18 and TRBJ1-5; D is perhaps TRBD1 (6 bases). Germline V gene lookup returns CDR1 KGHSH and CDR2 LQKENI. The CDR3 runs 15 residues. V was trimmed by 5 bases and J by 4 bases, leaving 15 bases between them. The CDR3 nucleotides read TGTGCCAGCTCAGAACAGGGCTCCCCAAATCAGCCCCAGCATTTT. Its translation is CASSEQGSPNQPQHF.

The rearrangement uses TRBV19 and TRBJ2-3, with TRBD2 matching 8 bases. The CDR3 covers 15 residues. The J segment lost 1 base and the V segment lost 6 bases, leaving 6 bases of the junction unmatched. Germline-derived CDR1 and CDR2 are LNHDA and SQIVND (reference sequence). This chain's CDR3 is CASSRSRGGTDTQYF. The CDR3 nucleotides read TGTGCCAGTAGCCGGTCGCGGGGGGGCACAGATACGCAGTATTTT.

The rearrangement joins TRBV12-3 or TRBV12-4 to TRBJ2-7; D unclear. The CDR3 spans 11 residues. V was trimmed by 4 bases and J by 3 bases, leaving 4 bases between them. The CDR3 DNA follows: TGTGCCAGCAGTTCCCTCTACGAGCAGTACTTC. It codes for CASSSLYEQYF.

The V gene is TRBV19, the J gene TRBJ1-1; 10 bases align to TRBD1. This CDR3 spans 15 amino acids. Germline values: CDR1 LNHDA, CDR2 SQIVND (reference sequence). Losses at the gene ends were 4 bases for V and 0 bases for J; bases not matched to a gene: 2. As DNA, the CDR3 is TGTGCCAGTAGTAGGGGACAGGGGTTGAACACTGAAGCTTTCTTT. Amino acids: CASSRGQGLNTEAFF.

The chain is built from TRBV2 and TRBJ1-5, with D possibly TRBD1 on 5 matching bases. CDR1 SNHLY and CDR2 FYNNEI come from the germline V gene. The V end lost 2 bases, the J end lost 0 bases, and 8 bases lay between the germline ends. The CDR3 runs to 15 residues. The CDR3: CASSEMGHSNQPQHF. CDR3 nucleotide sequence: TGTGCCAGCAGTGAAATGGGGCATAGCAATCAGCCCCAGCATTTT.

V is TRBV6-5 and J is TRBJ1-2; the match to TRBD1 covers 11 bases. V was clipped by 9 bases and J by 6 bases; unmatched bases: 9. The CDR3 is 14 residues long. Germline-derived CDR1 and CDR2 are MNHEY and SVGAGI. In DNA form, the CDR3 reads TGTGCCAGTTTACCCGGGACAGGGGGAAATGGCTACACCTTC. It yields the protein CASLPGTGGNGYTF.

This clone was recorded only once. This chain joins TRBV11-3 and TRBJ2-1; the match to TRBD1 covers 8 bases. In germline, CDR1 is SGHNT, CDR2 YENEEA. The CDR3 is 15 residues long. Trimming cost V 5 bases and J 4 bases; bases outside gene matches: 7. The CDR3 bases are TGTGCCAGCAGCAATACCGGGACAGGATACAATGAGCAGTTCTTC. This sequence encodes CASSNTGTGYNEQFF.

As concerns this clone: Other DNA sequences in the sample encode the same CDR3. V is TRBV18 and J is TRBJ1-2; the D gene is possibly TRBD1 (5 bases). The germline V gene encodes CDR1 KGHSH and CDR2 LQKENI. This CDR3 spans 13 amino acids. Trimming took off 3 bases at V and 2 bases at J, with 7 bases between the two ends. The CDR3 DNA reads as TGTGCCAGCTCACCGACAGCAAACTATGGCTACACCTTC. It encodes CASSPTANYGYTF.

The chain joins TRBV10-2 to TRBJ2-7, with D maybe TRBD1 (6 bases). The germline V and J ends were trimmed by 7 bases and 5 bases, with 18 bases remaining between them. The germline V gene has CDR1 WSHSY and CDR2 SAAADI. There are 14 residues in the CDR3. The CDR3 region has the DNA TGCGCCAGCACCACCAACAGGGCTTCTAACGAGCAGTACTTC. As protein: CASTTNRASNEQYF.

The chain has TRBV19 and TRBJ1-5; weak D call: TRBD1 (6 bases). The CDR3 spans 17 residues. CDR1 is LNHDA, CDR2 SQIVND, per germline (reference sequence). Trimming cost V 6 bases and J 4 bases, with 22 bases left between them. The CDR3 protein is CASRGGKGEGWNQPQHF. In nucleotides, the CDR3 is TGTGCCAGTAGAGGGGGTAAGGGAGAGGGGTGGAATCAGCCCCAGCATTTT.

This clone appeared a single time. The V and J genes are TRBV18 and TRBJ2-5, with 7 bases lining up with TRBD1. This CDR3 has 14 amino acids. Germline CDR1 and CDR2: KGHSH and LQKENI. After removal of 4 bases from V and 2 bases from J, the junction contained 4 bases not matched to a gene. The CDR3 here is CASSRNRGQETQYF. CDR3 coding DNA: TGTGCCAGCTCACGCAACAGGGGACAAGAGACCCAGTACTTC.

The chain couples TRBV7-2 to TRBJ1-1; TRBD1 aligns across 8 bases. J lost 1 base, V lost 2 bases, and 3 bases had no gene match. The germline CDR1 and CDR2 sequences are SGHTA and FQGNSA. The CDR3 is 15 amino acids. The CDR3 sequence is CASSLRTGTNTEAFF. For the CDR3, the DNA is TGTGCCAGCAGCTTACGGACAGGGACGAACACTGAAGCTTTCTTT.